The next 27 T cell receptor beta chains were all read from a single sample in a study of cytomegalovirus exposure and HLA in healthy donors. Both 60 Vbeta primers and 13 Jbeta primers went into the PCR. The repertoire was sequenced with immunoSEQ multiplex PCR; TCRdb's copy has only in-frame clones and lacks some. The table shows 200,000 or so clones, with roughly 87% occurring only once. The source material was PBMCs. The receptors derive from a girl under three years old in good health and CMV-seronegative.

The V and J genes are TRBV5-5 and TRBJ2-2, with D unclear. Germline V lookup: CDR1 SGHKS, CDR2 YYEKEE (reference sequence). The CDR3 totals 14 residues. The V gene lost 0 bases and the J gene lost 4 bases, with 7 bases spanning the gap. The CDR3 DNA reads TGTGCCAGCAGCTTGGAGCGCACCACCGGGGAGCTGTTTTTT. Protein: CASSLERTTGELFF.

As to this clone: Other DNA variants within this sample encode the same CDR3. CDR3 DNA: TGTGCCAGCAGTTCCATAGCGGGAAGTGGGACCGGGGAGCTGTTTTTT. Its protein product is CASSSIAGSGTGELFF. This chain uses TRBV2 with TRBJ2-2, with 8 bases aligning to TRBD2. The CDR3 has 16 residues. Per germline, CDR1 SNHLY and CDR2 FYNNEI. J was trimmed by 5 bases and V by 5 bases; bases with no gene match: 10.

J is TRBJ1-1 and V is TRBV5-1, with TRBD1 as a possible D gene (6 bases). CDR3 length: 12 amino acids. Germline V gene sequence: CDR1 SGHRS, CDR2 YFSETQ. The V end lost 0 bases, the J end lost 6 bases, and 6 bases lay between the germline ends. The CDR3 protein is CASSLEGAEAFF. Written as DNA, the CDR3 is TGCGCCAGCAGCTTGGAGGGGGCTGAAGCTTTCTTT.

The chain links TRBV19 to TRBJ2-5; TRBD2 matches at 7 bases. The V gene end was trimmed by 3 bases and the J gene end by 2 bases; junction bases not matched to a gene: 9. Germline V lookup: CDR1 LNHDA, CDR2 SQIVND (reference sequence). This CDR3 has 16 residues. CDR3 coding DNA: TGTGCCAGTAGTATTCCGGGCGGGGGATTACAAGAGACCCAGTACTTC. Translated, it gives CASSIPGGGLQETQYF.

This clone has a handful of counts. V is TRBV27 and J is TRBJ2-7; D is unresolved. CDR1 and CDR2 from the germline V gene are MNHEY and SMNVEV (reference sequence). This CDR3 comprises 14 residues. V lost 0 bases to trimming and J lost 4 bases, with 10 bases between them. The CDR3 region has the DNA TGTGCCAGCAGTTTATCCCGGGTGGGTTACGAGCAGTACTTC. Amino acids: CASSLSRVGYEQYF.

The J gene is TRBJ2-3, the V gene TRBV30, with D tentatively TRBD1 (6 bases). The J call is uncertain, as TRBJ1-5 better fits the DNA end. The germline CDR1 and CDR2 sequences are GTSNPN and SVGIG (reference sequence). There are 16 residues in the CDR3. The CDR3 DNA follows: TGTGCCTGGAGCTCATCCCTAAGCGGGGGGCCTGATACGCAGCATTTT. Translated, it gives CAWSSSLSGGPDTQHF.

This clone was counted once. This sequence joins TRBV5-4 and TRBJ2-5; 11 bases map to TRBD2. The trim removed 4 bases at V and 4 bases at J, leaving 18 bases unmatched. Germline assignment: CDR1 SGHNT and CDR2 YYREEE (reference sequence). The CDR3 sequence is 19 residues long. The CDR3, as DNA: TGTGCCAGCAGCCCAAAGAAAACAACTAGCGGGGGCGGAGGAGAGACCCAGTACTTC. It yields the protein CASSPKKTTSGGGGETQYF.

The chain carries TRBV28 and TRBJ1-4; no clear D gene. The CDR3 runs to 14 residues. CDR1 is MDHEN and CDR2 is SYDVKM in the germline V gene. Trimming cost V 2 bases and J 14 bases, with 18 bases left between them. The CDR3 region is CASSLAMRLPKLFF. The CDR3, as DNA: TGTGCCAGCAGTTTAGCCATGCGGTTACCTAAGCTGTTTTTT.

The V call is TRBV4-2, the J call TRBJ2-3, with D perhaps TRBD1 (5 bases). V was pared by 0 bases and J by 4 bases, with 11 bases between. CDR3 length: 15 residues. Per the germline V gene, CDR1 is LGHNA and CDR2 is YNFKEQ. CDR3: CASSQDRGTPDTQYF. CDR3 bases: TGTGCCAGCAGCCAAGATAGGGGAACCCCAGATACGCAGTATTTT.

The chain links TRBV2 to TRBJ2-5; D is ambiguous. The CDR3 has 13 residues. Germline V gene data show CDR1 as SNHLY and CDR2 as FYNNEI. Trimming cost V 3 bases and J 3 bases, with 8 bases left between them. CDR3 nucleotides: TGTGCCAGCAGTGACACAGCAGAAGAGACCCAGTACTTC. It encodes CASSDTAEETQYF.

The chain combines TRBV27 with TRBJ2-1; D not resolved. Germline CDR1 reads MNHEY; CDR2 reads SMNVEV (reference sequence). V was trimmed by 10 bases and J by 0 bases, leaving 10 bases between them. CDR3 length equals 13 residues. CDR3 DNA: TGTGCCACCAAGCGTAGCTCCTACAATGAGCAGTTCTTC. This gives the protein CATKRSSYNEQFF.

V usage is TRBV29-1 and J usage is TRBJ2-5; 7 bases fit TRBD2. The end of the DNA aligns better with TRBJ2-7, so the J call may be wrong. The CDR3 consists of 13 residues. Germline-derived CDR1 and CDR2 are SQVTM and ANQGSEA. CDR3 bases: TGCAGCGTATATGAGCGGGGTCCCTACGAGCAGTACTTC. Encoded protein: CSVYERGPYEQYF.

CDR3 bases: TGTGCCAGCAGCCCGCTTCAGGGGGCGGGGGGGGCCAACGTCCTGACTTTC. Its protein is CASSPLQGAGGANVLTF. The rearrangement links TRBV7-3 to TRBJ2-6; TRBD1 matches at 8 bases. This CDR3 has 17 amino acids. In germline, CDR1 is SGHTA, CDR2 FQGTGA. The junction had 10 bases not matched to a gene; V was cut back by 5 bases and J by 4 bases.

The chain uses TRBV2 and TRBJ2-5; the match to TRBD2 covers 7 bases. The CDR3 extends over 15 amino acids. CDR1 is SNHLY and CDR2 is FYNNEI in the germline V gene. The trim removed 4 bases at V and 5 bases at J, leaving 10 bases unmatched. This chain's CDR3 is CASSVSAGVRETQYF. The CDR3 DNA reads as TGTGCCAGCAGTGTTTCTGCGGGAGTTCGTGAGACCCAGTACTTC.

This clone occurred a few times. The chain carries TRBV21-1 and TRBJ2-7; the D segment call TRBD2 is taken from the table without a DNA check. TRBV21-1 is annotated as a pseudogene. The CDR3 is made up of 17 amino acids. The CDR3 reads CASSKTKGGGRRYEQYF. As DNA, the CDR3 is TGTGCCAGCAGCAAAACCAAGGGGGGAGGGAGAAGGTACGAGCAGTACTTC.

V is TRBV7-2 and J is TRBJ2-3, with a possible D match to TRBD2 (6 bases). The CDR3 runs to 17 residues. V lost 2 bases to trimming and J lost 0 bases, with 15 bases between them. Germline CDR1 is SGHTA and CDR2 is FQGNSA. DNA for the CDR3: TGTGCCAGCAGCTTATCCGCAAGCGGGCCAAGCACAGATACGCAGTATTTT. Its translation: CASSLSASGPSTDTQYF.

The genes are TRBV5-4 and TRBJ1-2, with 7 bases lining up with TRBD1. CDR1 is SGHNT, CDR2 YYREEE, per germline (reference sequence). V shed 2 bases and J 0 bases; nucleotides not matched to a gene: 1. CDR3 length equals 14 residues. The CDR3 bases are TGTGCCAGCAGCTTCGGGACAGCTAACTATGGCTACACCTTC. Translated: CASSFGTANYGYTF.

CDR3 nucleotide sequence: TGTGCCTGGAGTGTATCAGGGTGGGCTGGAAACACCATATATTTT. Translated: CAWSVSGWAGNTIYF. The rearrangement links TRBV30 to TRBJ1-3; weak D call: TRBD1 (5 bases). V shed 0 bases and J shed 2 bases, with 11 bases lying between them. The germline V gene has CDR1 GTSNPN and CDR2 SVGIG (reference sequence). This CDR3 region has 15 residues. The whole variable domain, filled in from reference TRBV30 and TRBJ1-3, reads SQTIHQWPATLVQPVGSPLSLECTVEGTSNPNLYWYRQAAGRGLQLLFYSVGIGQISSEVPQNLSASRPQDRQFILSSKKLLLSDSGFYLCAWSVSGWAGNTIYFGEGSWLTVV.

The V gene is TRBV7-8, the J gene TRBJ2-1; 8 bases are shared with TRBD1. V gave up 4 bases and J gave up 10 bases; unmatched junction bases: 3. This CDR3 spans 12 amino acids. CDR1 SGHVS and CDR2 FQNEAQ come from the germline V gene. CDR3: CASSSGGREQFF. CDR3 in DNA: TGTGCCAGCAGCTCAGGGGGCAGGGAGCAGTTCTTC. Variable domain in full (rest from reference TRBV7-8 and TRBJ2-1): GAGVSQSPRYKVAKRGQDVALRCDPISGHVSLFWYQQALGQGPEFLTYFQNEAQLDKSGLPSDRFFAERPEGSVSTLKIQRTQQEDSAVYLCASSSGGREQFFGPGTRLTVL.

The chain recombines TRBV19 with TRBJ1-2; D not resolved. Germline V gene sequence: CDR1 LNHDA, CDR2 SQIVND (reference sequence). V lost 3 bases to trimming and J lost 5 bases, with 13 bases between them. This CDR3 has 14 residues. CDR3 nucleotides: TGTGCCAGTAGTATTGGCAGGTCGGGGTATGGCTACACCTTC. This translates into CASSIGRSGYGYTF.

The chain combines TRBV4-2 with TRBJ2-7, with 16 bases fitting TRBD2. The CDR3 length is 17 residues. The germline CDR1 and CDR2 sequences are LGHNA and YNFKEQ. V was clipped by 2 bases and J by 1 base; unmatched bases: 2. The CDR3 bases are TGTGCCAGCAGCCAAAAGGGACTAGCGGGAGGGTCCTACGAGCAGTACTTC. Its translation is CASSQKGLAGGSYEQYF.

The V and J genes are TRBV27 and TRBJ2-5, with D possibly being TRBD1 (6 bases). The germline V and J ends were trimmed by 5 bases and 5 bases, with 12 bases remaining between them. This CDR3 is 13 amino acids long. Germline V gene sequence: CDR1 MNHEY, CDR2 SMNVEV (reference sequence). This CDR3 is CASSAQGWETQYF. The CDR3 nucleotides are TGTGCCAGCAGTGCTCAGGGGTGGGAGACCCAGTACTTC.

The rearrangement uses TRBV7-2 and TRBJ2-1, with D maybe TRBD2 (7 bases). The CDR3 has 15 amino acids. V was shortened by 4 bases and J by 3 bases, with 13 bases between the two germline ends. Germline lookup yields CDR1 SGHTA and CDR2 FQGNSA. The CDR3 spells CASSWGGGGYNEQFF. The CDR3 region has the DNA TGTGCCAGCAGCTGGGGGGGCGGGGGCTACAATGAGCAGTTCTTC.

The gene calls are TRBV6-6 and TRBJ1-1; TRBD1 is a possible D gene (5 bases). The CDR3 consists of 15 residues. V gave up 0 bases and J gave up 4 bases, with 12 bases separating them. CDR1 is MNHNY, CDR2 SVGAGI, per germline (reference sequence). CDR3 nucleotides: TGTGCCAGCAGTTACTCGTGGGAGGGGAGCACTGAAGCTTTCTTT. Translation: CASSYSWEGSTEAFF.

This clone came up once. The chain carries TRBV6-1 and TRBJ1-1; 7 bases align to TRBD1. The CDR3 is 14 residues long. Per the germline V gene, CDR1 is MNHNS and CDR2 is SASEGT. V trimming: 8 bases; J trimming: 5 bases; junction bases outside the gene matches: 11. The CDR3 loop is CASLNPTGSTEAFF. DNA of the CDR3: TGTGCCAGCCTTAACCCGACAGGGTCAACTGAAGCTTTCTTT.

CDR3: CASSQERGGLAGNTDTQYF. As DNA, the CDR3 is TGCGCCAGCAGCCAAGAGAGGGGGGGACTAGCGGGGAACACAGATACGCAGTATTTT. This chain links TRBV4-3 with TRBJ2-3; 13 bases are shared with TRBD2. CDR1 and CDR2 (germline): LGHNA, YSLEER. Trimming took 0 bases from V and 2 from J; bases not matched to a gene: 8. There are 19 residues in the CDR3.

This rearrangement joins TRBV5-4 to TRBJ2-1; D is perhaps TRBD2 (5 bases). The CDR3 totals 16 residues. Germline lookup yields CDR1 SGHNT and CDR2 YYREEE (reference sequence). V lost 0 bases and J lost 8, with 18 bases in between. CDR3 sequence reads: CASSLAPDYQVHEQFF. CDR3 in DNA: TGTGCCAGCAGCTTGGCTCCCGACTACCAGGTGCATGAGCAGTTCTTC.